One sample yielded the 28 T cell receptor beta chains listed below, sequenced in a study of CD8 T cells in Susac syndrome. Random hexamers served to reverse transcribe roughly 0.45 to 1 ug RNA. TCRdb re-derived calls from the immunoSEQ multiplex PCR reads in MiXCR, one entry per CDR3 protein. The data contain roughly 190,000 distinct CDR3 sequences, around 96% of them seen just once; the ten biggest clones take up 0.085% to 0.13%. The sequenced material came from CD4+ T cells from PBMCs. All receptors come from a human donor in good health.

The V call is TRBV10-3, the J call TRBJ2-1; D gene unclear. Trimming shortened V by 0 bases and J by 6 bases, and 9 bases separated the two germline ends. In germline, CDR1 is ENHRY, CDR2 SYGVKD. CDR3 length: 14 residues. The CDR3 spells CAISESRQANEQFF. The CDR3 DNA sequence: TGTGCCATCAGTGAGTCGCGGCAGGCCAATGAGCAGTTCTTC.

The CDR3 region is CASSPDRVTDEQYF. The CDR3 bases are TGTGCCAGCTCACCGGACAGGGTTACGGACGAGCAGTACTTC. The chain uses TRBV18 and TRBJ2-7, with 8 bases that match TRBD1. The CDR3 length is 14 residues. V dropped 3 bases and J dropped 5; count of bases not matched to a gene: 6. CDR1 and CDR2 from the germline V gene are KGHSH and LQKENI.

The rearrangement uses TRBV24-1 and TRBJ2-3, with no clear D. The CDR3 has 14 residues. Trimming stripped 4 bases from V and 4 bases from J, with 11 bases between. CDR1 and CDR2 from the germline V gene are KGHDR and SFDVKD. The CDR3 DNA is TGTGCCACCAGTGACCCGCCCCTCCCAGATACGCAGTATTTT. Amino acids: CATSDPPLPDTQYF.

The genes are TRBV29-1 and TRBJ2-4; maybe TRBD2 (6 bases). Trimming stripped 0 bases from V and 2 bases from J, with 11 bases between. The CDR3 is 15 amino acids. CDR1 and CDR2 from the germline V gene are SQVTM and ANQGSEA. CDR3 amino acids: CSVEDLAVTKNIQYF. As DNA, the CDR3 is TGCAGCGTTGAAGATTTAGCGGTAACCAAAAACATTCAGTACTTC.

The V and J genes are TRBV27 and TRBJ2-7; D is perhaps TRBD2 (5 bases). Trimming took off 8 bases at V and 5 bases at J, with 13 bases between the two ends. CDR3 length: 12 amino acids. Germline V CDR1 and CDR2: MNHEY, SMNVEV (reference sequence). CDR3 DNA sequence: TGTGCCAGCGGCGGGCAGTACCACGAGCAGTACTTC. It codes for CASGGQYHEQYF.

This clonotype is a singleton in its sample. For the CDR3, the DNA is TGTGCCAGCAGCGACGCCCGGGCGGGAGTACTAGATACGCAGTATTTT. As protein: CASSDARAGVLDTQYF. The chain employs TRBV9 and TRBJ2-3, with 7 bases identical to TRBD2. With V trimmed by 3 bases and J by 5 bases, 12 bases remained unmatched. The germline V gene encodes CDR1 SGDLS and CDR2 YYNGEE. The CDR3 totals 16 residues.

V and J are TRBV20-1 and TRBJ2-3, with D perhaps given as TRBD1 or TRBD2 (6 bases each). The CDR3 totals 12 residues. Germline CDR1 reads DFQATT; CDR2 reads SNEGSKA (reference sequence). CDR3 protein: CSPEGGGDTQYF. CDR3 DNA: TGCAGCCCCGAAGGAGGGGGAGATACGCAGTATTTT.

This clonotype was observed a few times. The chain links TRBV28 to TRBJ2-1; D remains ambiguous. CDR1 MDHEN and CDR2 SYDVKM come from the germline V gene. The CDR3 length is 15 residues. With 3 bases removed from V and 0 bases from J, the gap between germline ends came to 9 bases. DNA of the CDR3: TGTGCCAGCAGTTTTCGAGGCCGCTCCTACAATGAGCAGTTCTTC. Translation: CASSFRGRSYNEQFF.

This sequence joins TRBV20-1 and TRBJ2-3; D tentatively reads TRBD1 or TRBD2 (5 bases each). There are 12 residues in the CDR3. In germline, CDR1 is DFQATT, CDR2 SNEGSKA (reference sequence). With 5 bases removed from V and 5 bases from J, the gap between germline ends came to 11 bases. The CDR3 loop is CSAGDPGDTQYF. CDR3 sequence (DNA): TGCAGTGCTGGGGACCCAGGAGATACGCAGTATTTT.

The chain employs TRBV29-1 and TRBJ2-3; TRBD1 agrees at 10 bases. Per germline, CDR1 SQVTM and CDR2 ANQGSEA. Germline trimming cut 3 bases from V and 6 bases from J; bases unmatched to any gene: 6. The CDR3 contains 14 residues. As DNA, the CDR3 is TGCAGCGTTGAGACGACAGGGGGCTCGGATACGCAGTATTTT. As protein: CSVETTGGSDTQYF.

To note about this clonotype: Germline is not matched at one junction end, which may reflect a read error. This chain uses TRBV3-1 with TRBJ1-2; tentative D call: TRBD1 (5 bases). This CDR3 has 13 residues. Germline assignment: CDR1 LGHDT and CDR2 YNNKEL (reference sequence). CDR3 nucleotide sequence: TGTGCCAGCAGCCGGAGGGGTACAGACTCCTGGGCGTTC. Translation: CASSRRGTDSWAF.

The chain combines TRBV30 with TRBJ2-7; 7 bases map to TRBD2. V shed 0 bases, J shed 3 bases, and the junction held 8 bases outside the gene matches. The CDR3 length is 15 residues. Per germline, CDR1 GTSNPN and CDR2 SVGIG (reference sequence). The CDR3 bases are TGTGCCTGGAGTGTTGGCGGGACTAACCTCTACGAGCAGTACTTC. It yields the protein CAWSVGGTNLYEQYF.

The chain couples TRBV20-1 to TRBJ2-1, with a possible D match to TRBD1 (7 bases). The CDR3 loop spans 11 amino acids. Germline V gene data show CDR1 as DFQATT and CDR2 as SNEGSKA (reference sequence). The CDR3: CRGRGDNEQFF. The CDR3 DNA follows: TGCAGAGGCAGGGGGGACAATGAGCAGTTCTTC.

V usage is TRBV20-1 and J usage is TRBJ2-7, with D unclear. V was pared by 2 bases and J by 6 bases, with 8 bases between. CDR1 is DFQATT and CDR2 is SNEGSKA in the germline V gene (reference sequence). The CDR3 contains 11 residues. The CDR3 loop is CSARRSREQYF. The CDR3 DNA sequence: TGCAGTGCTAGACGGTCGCGCGAGCAGTACTTC.

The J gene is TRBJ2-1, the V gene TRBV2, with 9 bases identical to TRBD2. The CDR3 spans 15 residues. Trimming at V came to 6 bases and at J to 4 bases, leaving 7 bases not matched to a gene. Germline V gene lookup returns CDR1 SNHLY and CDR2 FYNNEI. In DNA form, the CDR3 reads TGTGCCAGCAGAGTCCTAGCGGGGATGTACAATGAGCAGTTCTTC. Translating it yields CASRVLAGMYNEQFF.

CDR3 DNA: TGTGCCAGCAGTTCACCCCTCGGCCGCGAGCAGTACTTC. Amino acids: CASSSPLGREQYF. The chain uses TRBV28 and TRBJ2-7; D gene uncertain. The CDR3 runs 13 residues. Trimming removed 4 bases at V and 6 bases at J, with 13 bases between. Germline V lookup: CDR1 MDHEN, CDR2 SYDVKM.

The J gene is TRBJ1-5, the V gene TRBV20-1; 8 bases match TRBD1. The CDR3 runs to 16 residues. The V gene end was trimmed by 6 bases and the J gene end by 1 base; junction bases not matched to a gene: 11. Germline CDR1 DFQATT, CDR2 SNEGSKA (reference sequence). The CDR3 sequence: CSAPGQGAVSNQPQHF. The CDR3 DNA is TGCAGTGCCCCCGGACAGGGAGCCGTAAGCAATCAGCCCCAGCATTTT.

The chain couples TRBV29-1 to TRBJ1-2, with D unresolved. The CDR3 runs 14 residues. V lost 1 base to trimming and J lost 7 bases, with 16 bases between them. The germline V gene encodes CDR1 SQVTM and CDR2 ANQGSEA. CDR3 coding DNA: TGCAGCGTTGAAGTCAGCAGCAGCCTATCTGGCTACACCTTC. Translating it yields CSVEVSSSLSGYTF.

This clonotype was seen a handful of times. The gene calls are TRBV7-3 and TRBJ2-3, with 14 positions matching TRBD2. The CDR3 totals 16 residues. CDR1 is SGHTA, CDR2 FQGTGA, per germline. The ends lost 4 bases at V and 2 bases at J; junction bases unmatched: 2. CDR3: CASSSGLAGVTDTQYF. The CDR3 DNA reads TGTGCCAGCAGCTCGGGACTAGCGGGGGTCACAGATACGCAGTATTTT. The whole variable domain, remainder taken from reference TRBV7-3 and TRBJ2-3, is GAGVSQTPSNKVTEKGKYVELRCDPISGHTALYWYRQSLGQGPEFLIYFQGTGAADDSGLPNDRFFAVRPEGSVSTLKIQRTERGDSAVYLCASSSGLAGVTDTQYFGPGTRLTVL.

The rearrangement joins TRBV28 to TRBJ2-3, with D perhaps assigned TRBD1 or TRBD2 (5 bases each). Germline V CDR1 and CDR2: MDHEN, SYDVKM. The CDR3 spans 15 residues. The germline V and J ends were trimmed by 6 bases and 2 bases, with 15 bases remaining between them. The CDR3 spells CASSPAGTLTDTQYF. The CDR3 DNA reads TGTGCCAGCAGCCCAGCCGGGACGCTCACAGATACGCAGTATTTT.

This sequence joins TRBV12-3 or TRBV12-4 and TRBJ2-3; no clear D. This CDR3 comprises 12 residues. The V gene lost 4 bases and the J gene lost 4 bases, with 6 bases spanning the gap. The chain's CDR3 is CASSWQADTQYF. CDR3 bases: TGTGCCAGCAGTTGGCAGGCAGATACGCAGTATTTT.

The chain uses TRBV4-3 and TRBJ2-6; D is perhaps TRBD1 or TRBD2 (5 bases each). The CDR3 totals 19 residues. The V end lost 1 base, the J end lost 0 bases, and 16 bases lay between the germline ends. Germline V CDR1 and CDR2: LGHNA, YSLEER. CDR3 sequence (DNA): TGCGCCAGCAGCCAAGGACCCCCGGGACCGTACTCTGGGGCCAACGTCCTGACTTTC. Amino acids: CASSQGPPGPYSGANVLTF.

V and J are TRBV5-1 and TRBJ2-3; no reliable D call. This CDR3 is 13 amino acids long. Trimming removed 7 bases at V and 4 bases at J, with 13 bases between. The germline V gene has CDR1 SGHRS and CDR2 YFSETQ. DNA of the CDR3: TGCGCCAGCTCGGGTTCACGTGCAGATACGCAGTATTTT. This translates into CASSGSRADTQYF.

CDR3: CASSPERLRSQYF. CDR3 nucleotides: TGTGCCAGCAGTCCCGAGAGACTTCGAAGCCAGTACTTC. This chain joins TRBV27 and TRBJ2-7, with D unresolved. Germline V gives CDR1 MNHEY, CDR2 SMNVEV (reference sequence). This CDR3 has 13 residues. V was clipped by 5 bases and J by 10 bases, with 18 bases between them.

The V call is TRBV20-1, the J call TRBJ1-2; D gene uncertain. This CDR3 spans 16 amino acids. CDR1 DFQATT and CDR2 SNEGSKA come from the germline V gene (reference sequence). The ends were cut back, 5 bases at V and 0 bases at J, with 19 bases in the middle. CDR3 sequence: CSAPLNIPHTNYGYTF. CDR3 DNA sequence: TGCAGTGCTCCTCTTAATATCCCTCATACTAACTATGGCTACACCTTC.

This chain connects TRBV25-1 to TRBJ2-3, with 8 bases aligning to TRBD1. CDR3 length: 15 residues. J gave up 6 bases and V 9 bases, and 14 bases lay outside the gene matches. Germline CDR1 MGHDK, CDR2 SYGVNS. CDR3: CASTYCQGACDTQYF. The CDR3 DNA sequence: TGTGCCAGTACTTACTGCCAGGGGGCGTGTGATACGCAGTATTTT.

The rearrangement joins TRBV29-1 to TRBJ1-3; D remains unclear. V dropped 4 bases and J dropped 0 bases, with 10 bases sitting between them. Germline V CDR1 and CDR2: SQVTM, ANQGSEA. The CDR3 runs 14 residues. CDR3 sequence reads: CSVVFAVSGNTIYF. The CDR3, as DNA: TGCAGCGTTGTTTTTGCAGTCTCTGGAAACACCATATATTTT. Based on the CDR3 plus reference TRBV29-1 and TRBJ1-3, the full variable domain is SAVISQKPSRDICQRGTSLTIQCQVDSQVTMMFWYRQQPGQSLTLIATANQGSEATYESGFVIDKFPISRPNLTFSTLTVSNMSPEDSSIYLCSVVFAVSGNTIYFGEGSWLTVV.

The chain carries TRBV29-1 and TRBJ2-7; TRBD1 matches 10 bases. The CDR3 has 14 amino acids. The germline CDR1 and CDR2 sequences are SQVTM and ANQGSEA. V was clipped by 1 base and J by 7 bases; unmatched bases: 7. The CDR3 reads CSVEVVDRGEEQYF. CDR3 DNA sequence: TGCAGCGTTGAAGTAGTGGACAGGGGGGAAGAGCAGTACTTC.